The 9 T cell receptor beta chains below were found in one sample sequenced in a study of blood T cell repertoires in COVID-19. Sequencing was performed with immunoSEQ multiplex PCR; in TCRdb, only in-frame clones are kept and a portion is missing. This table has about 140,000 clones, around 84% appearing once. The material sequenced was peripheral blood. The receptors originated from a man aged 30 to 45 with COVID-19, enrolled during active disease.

This CDR3 is CASSIRGRASGANVLTF. The CDR3 nucleotides read TGTGCCAGTAGTATACGGGGAAGGGCGTCTGGGGCCAACGTCCTGACTTTC. The chain combines TRBV19 with TRBJ2-6, with a tentative D call TRBD2 (5 bases). From germline, CDR1 is LNHDA and CDR2 SQIVND (reference sequence). The CDR3 is 17 amino acids. V was shortened by 2 bases and J by 1 base, with 12 bases between the two germline ends.

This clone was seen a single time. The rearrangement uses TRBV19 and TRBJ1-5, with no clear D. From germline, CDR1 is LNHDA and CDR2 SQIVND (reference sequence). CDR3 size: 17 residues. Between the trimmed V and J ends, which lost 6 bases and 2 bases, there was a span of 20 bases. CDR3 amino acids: CASSIGPGWVGNQPQHF. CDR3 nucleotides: TGTGCCAGTAGCATTGGCCCGGGGTGGGTTGGCAATCAGCCCCAGCATTTT.

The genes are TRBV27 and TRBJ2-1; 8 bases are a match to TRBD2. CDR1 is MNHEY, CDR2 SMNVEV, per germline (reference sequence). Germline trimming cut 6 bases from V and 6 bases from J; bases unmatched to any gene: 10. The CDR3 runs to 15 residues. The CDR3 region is CASSSPGLGFNEQFF. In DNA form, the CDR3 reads TGTGCCAGCAGCTCTCCGGGACTAGGCTTCAATGAGCAGTTCTTC.

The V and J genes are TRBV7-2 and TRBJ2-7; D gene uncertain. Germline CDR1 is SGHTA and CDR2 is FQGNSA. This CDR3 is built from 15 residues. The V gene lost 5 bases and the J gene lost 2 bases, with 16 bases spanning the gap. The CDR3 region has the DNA TGTGCCAGCAGCCCCTCGTCAGTTCAAACCTACGAGCAGTACTTC. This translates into CASSPSSVQTYEQYF.

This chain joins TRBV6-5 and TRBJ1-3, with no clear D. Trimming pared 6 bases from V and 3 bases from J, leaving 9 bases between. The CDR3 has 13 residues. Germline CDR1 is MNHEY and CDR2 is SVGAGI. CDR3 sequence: CASRRIGGNTIYF. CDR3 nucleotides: TGTGCCAGCAGGAGGATCGGTGGAAACACCATATATTTT.

The CDR3 sequence is CASSPTGGRDEQYF. The CDR3, as DNA: TGTGCCAGCAGCCCTACAGGGGGGCGGGACGAGCAGTACTTC. The chain couples TRBV5-6 to TRBJ2-7; 8 nucleotides line up with TRBD1. Germline V CDR1 and CDR2: SGHDT, YYEEEE. The CDR3 loop spans 14 amino acids. V shed 4 bases, J shed 5 bases, and the junction held 8 bases outside the gene matches.

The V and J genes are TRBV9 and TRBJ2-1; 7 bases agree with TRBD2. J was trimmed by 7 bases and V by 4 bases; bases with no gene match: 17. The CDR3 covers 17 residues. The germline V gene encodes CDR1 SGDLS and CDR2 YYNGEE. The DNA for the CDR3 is TGTGCCAGCAGCTTCTCCATAGCGGGCATCGGGAGAAATGAGCAGTTCTTC. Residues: CASSFSIAGIGRNEQFF.

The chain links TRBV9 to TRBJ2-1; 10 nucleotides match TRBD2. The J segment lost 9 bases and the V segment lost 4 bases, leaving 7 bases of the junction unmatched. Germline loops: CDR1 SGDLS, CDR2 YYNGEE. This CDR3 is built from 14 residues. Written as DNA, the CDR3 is TGTGCCAGCAGCCCCAGACTAGCGGGTAGTGAGCAGTTCTTC. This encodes CASSPRLAGSEQFF.

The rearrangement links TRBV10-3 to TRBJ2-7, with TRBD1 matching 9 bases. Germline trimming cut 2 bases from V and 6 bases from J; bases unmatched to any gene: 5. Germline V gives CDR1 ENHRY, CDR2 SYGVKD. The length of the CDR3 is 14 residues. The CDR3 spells CAISERTGASEQYF. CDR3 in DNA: TGTGCCATCAGTGAGCGGACAGGGGCAAGCGAGCAGTACTTC.